The 24 T cell receptor beta chains given below trace back to one sample, sequenced in a study of regulatory T cells in long-lasting Graves disease. This sample's time point: newly diagnosed GD, antithyroid drugs for less than 3 months. PBMC RNA was the source of the TCR library. Arm-PCR with iRepertoire HTBI primers amplified the CDR3 regions for these TCR beta libraries. MiXCR, applied by TCRdb to the multiplex PCR reads, yields one record per CDR3 protein. The sample records roughly 350,000 distinct CDR3 sequences, approximately 15% being singletons. These sequences were also reported in another study, on T cells in Graves' hyperthyroidism and ophthalmopathy.

The material was peripheral blood mononuclear cells (PBMCs), obtained at new diagnosis, from a patient treated with antithyroid drugs. These receptors came from a man aged 40-49 years with Graves disease.

This clonotype occurred many times. One junction end disagrees with the germline gene, perhaps due to a read error. This chain links TRBV7-7 with TRBJ2-7; D could derive from TRBD1 or TRBD2 (5 bases each). Germline CDR1 reads SSHAT; CDR2 reads FNYEAQ (reference sequence). This CDR3 is 13 amino acids long. The CDR3 coding sequence is TGTGCTAGCAGCCCGGGGCCGGGGAACGAGCAGTACTTC. Amino acids: CASSPGPGNEQYF.

The CDR3 reads CASSEDGGSEKLFF. DNA of the CDR3: TGTGCCAGCAGTGAAGATGGCGGAAGCGAAAAACTGTTTTTT. The chain recombines TRBV2 with TRBJ1-4; no reliable D call. V lost 1 base and J lost 8, with 11 bases in between. The CDR3 extends over 14 amino acids. Germline loops: CDR1 SNHLY, CDR2 FYNNEI. The full variable domain, its missing parts supplied by reference TRBV2 and TRBJ1-4, is EPEVTQTPSHQVTQMGQEVILRCVPISNHLYFYWYRQILGQKVEFLVSFYNNEISEKSEIFDDQFSVERPDGSNFTLKIRSTKLEDSAMYFCASSEDGGSEKLFFGSGTQLSVL.

This clonotype occurred a few times. A read error may be the cause here, since a much bigger clone is one base away. V gene TRBV6-2 or TRBV6-3 combines with J gene TRBJ1-1; D uncertain. Per the germline V gene, CDR1 is MNHEY and CDR2 is SVGEGT. V was cut by 6 bases and J by 3 bases, with 2 bases left in between. The CDR3 runs to 10 residues. The CDR3 reads CASRYTEAFF. The CDR3, as DNA: TGTGCCAGCAGGTACACTGAAGCTTTCTTT.

With respect to this clonotype: Its ends do not fully match the called genes, so a read error is possible. The chain is built from TRBV6-1 and TRBJ1-2; D gene ambiguous. Germline loops: CDR1 MNHNS, CDR2 SASEGT. The CDR3 loop spans 15 amino acids. For the CDR3, the DNA is TGTGCCAGCACCCAGGACCTTCTTCAAAACTATGGCTGCACCTTC. This translates into CASTQDLLQNYGCTF.

The sample holds many counts of this clonotype. The chain employs TRBV4-3 and TRBJ1-5; D gene uncertain. CDR1 is LGHNA and CDR2 is YSLEER in the germline V gene. The CDR3 is made up of 15 amino acids. The V end lost 0 bases, the J end lost 7 bases, and 13 bases lay between the germline ends. The CDR3 DNA reads TGCGCCAGCAGCCAAGATAAGTATGGTGGGCAGCCCCAGCATTTT. Its protein is CASSQDKYGGQPQHF.

This clonotype was observed many times. The V call is TRBV2, the J call TRBJ1-4; 7 bases align to TRBD1. Trimming took 6 bases from V and 7 from J; bases not matched to a gene: 8. The germline CDR1 and CDR2 sequences are SNHLY and FYNNEI. The CDR3 has 14 residues. CDR3 sequence reads: CASRDRIGIEKLFF. The DNA of the CDR3 is TGTGCCAGCAGGGACAGGATTGGTATTGAAAAACTGTTTTTT.

In its sample, this clonotype was seen many times. V and J are TRBV20-1 and TRBJ2-5; 7 nucleotides match TRBD2. CDR1 is DFQATT, CDR2 SNEGSKA, per germline (reference sequence). J was trimmed by 4 bases and V by 0 bases; bases with no gene match: 5. The CDR3 length is 14 residues. The CDR3 DNA sequence: TGCAGTGCTAGAGATAGCCAGCGGGGAGAGACCCAGTACTTC. Protein product: CSARDSQRGETQYF.

This clonotype was observed many times. The chain uses TRBV28 and TRBJ2-7; TRBD1 agrees at 9 bases. V gave up 6 bases and J gave up 7 bases; unmatched junction bases: 10. The germline gives CDR1 MDHEN, CDR2 SYDVKM. The CDR3 spans 14 residues. The CDR3 nucleotides are TGTGCCAGCAGGATACAGGGGGCATCACGGGAGCAGTACTTC. This codes for CASRIQGASREQYF.

Ten or more counts support this clonotype. The chain joins TRBV5-1 to TRBJ1-1; TRBD1 matches at 9 bases. With V trimmed by 4 bases and J by 5 bases, 9 bases remained unmatched. This CDR3 contains 15 residues. CDR1 is SGHRS and CDR2 is YFSETQ in the germline V gene. The CDR3 DNA sequence: TGCGCCAGCAGCAGATACAGGGGGCAAGAGACTGAAGCTTTCTTT. This translates into CASSRYRGQETEAFF.

This clonotype has a count of ten or more. V usage is TRBV5-6 and J usage is TRBJ1-1; possibly TRBD1 for D (6 bases). The germline gives CDR1 SGHDT, CDR2 YYEEEE. The CDR3 covers 14 residues. Deletions cut 1 base from V and 3 bases from J, with 10 bases between. CDR3 residues: CASSLRGGYTEAFF. The DNA for the CDR3 is TGTGCCAGCAGCTTGAGGGGGGGGTACACTGAAGCTTTCTTT.

This clonotype was seen a handful of times. The chain recombines TRBV9 with TRBJ1-2, with 8 bases lining up with TRBD1. This CDR3 is 14 amino acids long. Trimming cost V 4 bases and J 5 bases; bases outside gene matches: 7. Germline V lookup: CDR1 SGDLS, CDR2 YYNGEE. CDR3 in DNA: TGTGCCAGCAGCCTTTCGACAGGGGAGTATGGCTACACCTTC. It translates to CASSLSTGEYGYTF.

CDR3 region: CASSQVQVQGGYTF. The CDR3 nucleotides read TGCGCCAGCAGCCAAGTCCAGGTCCAGGGTGGCTACACCTTC. This chain links TRBV4-1 with TRBJ1-2, with D tentatively TRBD1 (5 bases). The CDR3 loop spans 14 amino acids. The V and J ends lost 1 base and 7 bases respectively, with 13 bases between them. Germline CDR1 is MGHRA and CDR2 is YSYEKL.

Many counts were recorded for this clonotype. This chain links TRBV4-1 with TRBJ2-7; TRBD1 might be the D (7 bases). This CDR3 is 13 amino acids long. V lost 4 bases, J lost 7 bases, and 14 bases lay in between. CDR1 is MGHRA and CDR2 is YSYEKL in the germline V gene. CDR3 DNA sequence: TGCGCCAGCAGCCCGAAGGGGGCGGGGGAGCAGTACTTC. Its protein product is CASSPKGAGEQYF.

V is TRBV4-1 and J is TRBJ2-6; D unclear. V gave up 0 bases and J gave up 4 bases, with 10 bases separating them. In germline, CDR1 is MGHRA, CDR2 YSYEKL. The CDR3 is 16 residues long. The CDR3 DNA follows: TGCGCCAGCAGCCAAGATTTCGGTCCAGGGGCCAACGTCCTGACTTTC. Amino acids: CASSQDFGPGANVLTF.

This clonotype was seen ten or more times. The chain recombines TRBV18 with TRBJ2-7, with 10 nucleotides matching TRBD1. The CDR3 sequence is 13 residues long. V lost 3 bases and J lost 6; bases outside the gene matches: 2. CDR1 and CDR2 (germline): KGHSH, LQKENI. CDR3 nucleotide sequence: TGTGCCAGCTCACCGCGGGACAGGGGCGAGCAGTACTTC. Protein sequence: CASSPRDRGEQYF.

V usage is TRBV7-8 and J usage is TRBJ2-2; D ambiguous. Germline V gene lookup returns CDR1 SGHVS and CDR2 FQNEAQ. With 2 bases removed from V and 1 base from J, the gap between germline ends came to 11 bases. The CDR3 has 16 residues. The CDR3, as DNA: TGTGCCAGCAGCTTACTGGTGAACAGGAACACCGGGGAGCTGTTTTTT. It specifies CASSLLVNRNTGELFF.

This clonotype has a count of ten or more. The chain has TRBV28 and TRBJ1-6; 10 bases fit TRBD1. Germline V lookup: CDR1 MDHEN, CDR2 SYDVKM. CDR3 length: 15 residues. V trimming: 4 bases; J trimming: 10 bases; junction bases outside the gene matches: 7. Here the CDR3 DNA reads TGTGCCAGCAGTTCAGGGGGACAGGGGAGCTCACCCCTCCACTTT. It codes for CASSSGGQGSSPLHF. Variable domain in full (rest from reference TRBV28 and TRBJ1-6): DVKVTQSSRYLVKRTGEKVFLECVQDMDHENMFWYRQDPGLGLRLIYFSYDVKMKEKGDIPEGYSVSREKKERFSLILESASTNQTSMYLCASSSGGQGSSPLHFGNGTRLTVT.

This clonotype has just a few counts. The chain links TRBV19 to TRBJ2-5, with D possibly being TRBD1 (5 bases). There are 14 residues in the CDR3. The V gene lost 2 bases and the J gene lost 0 bases, with 7 bases spanning the gap. The germline V gene has CDR1 LNHDA and CDR2 SQIVND (reference sequence). CDR3 sequence reads: CASSITQDQETQYF. CDR3 nucleotides: TGTGCCAGTAGTATAACACAGGACCAAGAGACCCAGTACTTC.

This clonotype was counted ten times or more. The chain joins TRBV7-9 to TRBJ2-2; maybe TRBD2 (6 bases). The V end was cut by 2 bases, the J end by 0 bases, with 13 bases between. The length of the CDR3 is 17 residues. In germline, CDR1 is SEHNR, CDR2 FQNEAQ (reference sequence). The CDR3 loop is CASSLRSAGTNTGELFF. The CDR3 DNA is TGTGCCAGCAGCTTACGGTCGGCGGGGACGAACACCGGGGAGCTGTTTTTT.

This clonotype was seen many times. The chain carries TRBV28 and TRBJ2-1; 8 bases fit TRBD2. V shed 1 base, J shed 6 bases, and the junction held 8 bases outside the gene matches. The V gene's germline CDR1 is MDHEN and CDR2 SYDVKM. This CDR3 is 16 amino acids long. The CDR3 sequence: CASSLSGGAGFNEQFF. CDR3 DNA: TGTGCCAGCAGTTTATCCGGGGGGGCTGGTTTCAATGAGCAGTTCTTC. Supplemented by reference TRBV28 and TRBJ2-1, the full variable domain reads DVKVTQSSRYLVKRTGEKVFLECVQDMDHENMFWYRQDPGLGLRLIYFSYDVKMKEKGDIPEGYSVSREKKERFSLILESASTNQTSMYLCASSLSGGAGFNEQFFGPGTRLTVL.

The chain links TRBV5-4 to TRBJ2-3; 9 positions agree with TRBD2. Germline lookup yields CDR1 SGHNT and CDR2 YYREEE (reference sequence). V lost 5 bases and J lost 4; bases outside the gene matches: 8. This CDR3 region has 15 residues. The chain's CDR3 is CASSAGGASSDTQYF. In DNA, the CDR3 is TGTGCCAGCAGTGCGGGAGGGGCTAGCTCAGATACGCAGTATTTT.

The chain couples TRBV20-1 to TRBJ2-7, with 7 bases fitting TRBD1. The germline V gene encodes CDR1 DFQATT and CDR2 SNEGSKA (reference sequence). The CDR3 runs 11 residues. V lost 5 bases to trimming and J lost 6 bases; unmatched junction nucleotides: 4. The CDR3 DNA follows: TGCAGTGCTGATGACAGGGCCGAGCAGTACTTC. It specifies CSADDRAEQYF.

As regards this clonotype: A much larger clonotype is one base distant, so this may be a read error. The V call is TRBV7-3, the J call TRBJ2-3; TRBD2 aligns across 12 bases. Germline lookup yields CDR1 SGHTA and CDR2 FQGTGA. The CDR3 consists of 16 residues. CDR3 sequence (DNA): TGTGCCAGCAGGGCTAGCGGGGGGGCCGGCACAGATACGCGGTATTTT. Translating gives CASRASGGAGTDTRYF.

This clonotype came up many times. The J gene is TRBJ2-7, the V gene TRBV18, with 9 bases aligning to TRBD1. The J segment lost 3 bases and the V segment lost 4 bases, leaving 7 bases of the junction unmatched. Looked up from germline, CDR1 is KGHSH and CDR2 is LQKENI. This CDR3 has 15 residues. The CDR3 coding sequence is TGTGCCAGCTCACAACCGACAGGGGGTAGCTACGAGCAGTACTTC. As protein: CASSQPTGGSYEQYF.